This T cell receptor beta chain was sequenced during a study of blood T cell repertoires in COVID-19. Overall study: Samples of COVID-19 (acute and convalescent) were obtained from the United States, Italy and Spain.

This CDR3 has 15 residues. The germline V and J ends were trimmed by 8 bases and 0 bases, with 14 bases remaining between them. Germline values: CDR1 ENHRY, CDR2 SYGVKD. Source study methods: Scientists estimated how many nucleated cells there were by amplifying reference gene primers. The repertoire was sequenced with immunoSEQ multiplex PCR; TCRdb's copy has only in-frame clones and lacks some. V and J calls and clone size are as listed in that table; D and trimming were resolved from the DNA. The repertoire holds 220,000 or so clones, with about 78% as singletons. The chain employs TRBV10-3 and TRBJ1-3, with D tentatively TRBD1 (5 bases). The clonotype comes from a woman in her seventies with acute or convalescent COVID-19. The sample was peripheral blood. For the CDR3, the DNA is TGTGCCATCGGGGCACGGGAGAGCTCTGGAAACACCATATATTTT. This gives the protein CAIGARESSGNTIYF.